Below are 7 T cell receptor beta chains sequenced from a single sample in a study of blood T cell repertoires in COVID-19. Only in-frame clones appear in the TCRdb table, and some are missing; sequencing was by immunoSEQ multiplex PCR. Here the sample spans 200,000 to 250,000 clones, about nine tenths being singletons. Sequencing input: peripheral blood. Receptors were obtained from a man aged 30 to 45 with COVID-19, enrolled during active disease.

This chain's CDR3 is CASSPVTQANYGYTF. Written as DNA, the CDR3 is TGTGCCAGCTCACCCGTTACACAGGCTAACTATGGCTACACCTTC. The chain uses TRBV18 and TRBJ1-2; the D gene is possibly TRBD1 (5 bases). This CDR3 is 15 amino acids long. The V gene lost 3 bases and the J gene lost 0 bases, with 11 bases spanning the gap. Per germline, CDR1 KGHSH and CDR2 LQKENI. The variable domain in full, completed from reference TRBV18 and TRBJ1-2, reads NAGVMQNPRHLVRRRGQEARLRCSPMKGHSHVYWYRQLPEEGLKFMVYLQKENIIDESGMPKERFSAEFPKEGPSILRIQQVVRGDSAAYFCASSPVTQANYGYTFGSGTRLTVV.

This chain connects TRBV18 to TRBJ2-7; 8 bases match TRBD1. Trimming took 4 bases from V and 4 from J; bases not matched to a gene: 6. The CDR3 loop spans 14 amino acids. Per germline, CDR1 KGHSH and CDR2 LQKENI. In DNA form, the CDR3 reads TGTGCCAGCTCACGAGGCAGGGGGCTATACGAGCAGTACTTC. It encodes CASSRGRGLYEQYF.

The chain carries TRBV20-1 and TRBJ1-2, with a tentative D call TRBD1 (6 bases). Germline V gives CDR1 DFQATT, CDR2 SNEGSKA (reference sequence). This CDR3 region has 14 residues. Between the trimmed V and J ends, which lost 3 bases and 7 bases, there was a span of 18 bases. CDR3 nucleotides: TGCAGTGCTAGTTTATCCGGACAGTTCTCTGGCTACACCTTC. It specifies CSASLSGQFSGYTF.

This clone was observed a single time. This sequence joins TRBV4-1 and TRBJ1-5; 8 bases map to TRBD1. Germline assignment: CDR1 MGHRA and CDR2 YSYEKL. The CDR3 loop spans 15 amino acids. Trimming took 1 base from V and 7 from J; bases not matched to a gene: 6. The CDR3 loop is CASSQGTGQNQPQHF. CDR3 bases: TGCGCCAGCAGCCAAGGGACAGGGCAAAACCAGCCCCAGCATTTT.

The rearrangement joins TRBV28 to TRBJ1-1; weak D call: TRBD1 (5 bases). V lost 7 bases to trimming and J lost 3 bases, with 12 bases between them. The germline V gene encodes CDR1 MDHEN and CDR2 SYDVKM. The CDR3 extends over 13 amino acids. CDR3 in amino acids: CASTPWGDTEAFF. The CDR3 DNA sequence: TGTGCCAGCACCCCGTGGGGGGACACTGAAGCTTTCTTT.

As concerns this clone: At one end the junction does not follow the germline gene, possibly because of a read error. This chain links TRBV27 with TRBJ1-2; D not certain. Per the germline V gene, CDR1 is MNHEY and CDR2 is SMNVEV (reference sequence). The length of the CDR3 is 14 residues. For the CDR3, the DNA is TGTGCCAGCCGTTTTAGACACGCTAACTATGGCTACACCTTC. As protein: CASRFRHANYGYTF.

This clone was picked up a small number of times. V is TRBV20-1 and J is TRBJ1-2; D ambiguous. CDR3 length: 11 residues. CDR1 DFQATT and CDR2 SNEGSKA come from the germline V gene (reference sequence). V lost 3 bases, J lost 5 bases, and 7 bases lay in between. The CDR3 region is CSARPGYGYTF. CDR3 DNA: TGCAGTGCTAGGCCCGGGTATGGCTACACCTTC.